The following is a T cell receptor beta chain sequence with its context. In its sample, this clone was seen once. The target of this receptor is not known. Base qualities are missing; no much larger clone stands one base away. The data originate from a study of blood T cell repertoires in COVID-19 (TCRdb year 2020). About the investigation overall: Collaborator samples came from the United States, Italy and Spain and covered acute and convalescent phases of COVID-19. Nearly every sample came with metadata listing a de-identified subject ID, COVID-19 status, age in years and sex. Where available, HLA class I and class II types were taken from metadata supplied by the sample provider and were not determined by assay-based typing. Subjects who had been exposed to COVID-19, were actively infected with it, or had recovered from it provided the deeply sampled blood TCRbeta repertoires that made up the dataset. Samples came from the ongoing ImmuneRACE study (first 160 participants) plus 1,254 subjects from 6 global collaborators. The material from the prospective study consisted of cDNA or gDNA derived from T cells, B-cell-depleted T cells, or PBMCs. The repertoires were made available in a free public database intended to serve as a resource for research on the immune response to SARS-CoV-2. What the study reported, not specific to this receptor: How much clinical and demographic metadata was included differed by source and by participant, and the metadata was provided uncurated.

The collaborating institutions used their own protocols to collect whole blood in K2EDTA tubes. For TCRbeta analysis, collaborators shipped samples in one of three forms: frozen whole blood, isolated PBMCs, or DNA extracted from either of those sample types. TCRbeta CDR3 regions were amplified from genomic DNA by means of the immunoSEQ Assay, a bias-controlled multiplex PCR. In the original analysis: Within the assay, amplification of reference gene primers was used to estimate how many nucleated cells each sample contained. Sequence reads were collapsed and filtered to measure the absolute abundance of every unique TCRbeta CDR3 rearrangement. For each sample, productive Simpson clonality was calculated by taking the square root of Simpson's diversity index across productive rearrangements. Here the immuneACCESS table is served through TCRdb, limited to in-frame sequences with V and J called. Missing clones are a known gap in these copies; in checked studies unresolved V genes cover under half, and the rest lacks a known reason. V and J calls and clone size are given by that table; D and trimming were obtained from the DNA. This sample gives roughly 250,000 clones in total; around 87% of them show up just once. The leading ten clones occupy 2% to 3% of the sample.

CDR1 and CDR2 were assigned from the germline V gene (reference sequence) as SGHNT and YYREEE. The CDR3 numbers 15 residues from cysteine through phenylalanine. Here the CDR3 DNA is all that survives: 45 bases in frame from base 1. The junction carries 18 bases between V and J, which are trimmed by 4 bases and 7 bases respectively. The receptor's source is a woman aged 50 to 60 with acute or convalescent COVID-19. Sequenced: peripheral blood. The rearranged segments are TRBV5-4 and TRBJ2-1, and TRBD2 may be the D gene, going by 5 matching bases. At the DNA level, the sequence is TGTGCCAGCAGCCCGTTTGTGGGAGTAGGGAATGAGCAGTTCTTC. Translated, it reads CASSPFVGVGNEQFF.